The present entry profiles one T cell receptor (beta chain) with its context. What it recognizes is unknown. The ends lost 3 bases at V and 3 bases at J; junction bases unmatched: 13. CDR1 is LNHDA, CDR2 SQIVND, per germline (reference sequence). This CDR3 comprises 19 residues. These data originate in a study of cytomegalovirus exposure and HLA in healthy donors. Use of 60 Vbeta and 13 Jbeta primers characterized the PCR. Clones were sequenced by immunoSEQ multiplex PCR, and TCRdb holds only the in-frame ones, with some missing. In total, the table holds around 100,000 clones. Notes on the study in general: Among CMV-associated TCR beta chains, most appeared HLA-restricted in a later analysis.

The chain recombines TRBV19 with TRBJ2-7, with 14 bases aligning to TRBD2. The TCR originated in a man aged 35 to 55 in good health and CMV-seropositive. The material sequenced was PBMCs. The CDR3 spells CASSIGGTSGRTTNYEQYF. The CDR3 DNA reads as TGTGCCAGTAGTATTGGTGGGACTAGCGGGAGAACAACTAACTACGAGCAGTACTTC.